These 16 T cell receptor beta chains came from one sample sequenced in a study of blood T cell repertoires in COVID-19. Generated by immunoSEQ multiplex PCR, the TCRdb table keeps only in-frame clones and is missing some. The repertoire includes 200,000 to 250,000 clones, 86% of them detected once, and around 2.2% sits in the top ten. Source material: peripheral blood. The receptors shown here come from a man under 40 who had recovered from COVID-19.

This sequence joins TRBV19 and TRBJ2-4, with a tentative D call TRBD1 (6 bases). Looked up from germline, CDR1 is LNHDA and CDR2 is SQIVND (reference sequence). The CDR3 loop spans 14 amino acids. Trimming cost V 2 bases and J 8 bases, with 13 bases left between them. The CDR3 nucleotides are TGTGCCAGTAGTATACTACAGGGTGCGGACATTCAGTACTTC. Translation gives CASSILQGADIQYF.

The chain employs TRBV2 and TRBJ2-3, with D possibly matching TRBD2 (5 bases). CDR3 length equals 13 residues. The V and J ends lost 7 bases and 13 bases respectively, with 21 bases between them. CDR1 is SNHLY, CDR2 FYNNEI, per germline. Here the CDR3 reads CASKMERADIKYF. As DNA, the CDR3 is TGTGCCAGCAAAATGGAAAGAGCGGATATTAAGTATTTT.

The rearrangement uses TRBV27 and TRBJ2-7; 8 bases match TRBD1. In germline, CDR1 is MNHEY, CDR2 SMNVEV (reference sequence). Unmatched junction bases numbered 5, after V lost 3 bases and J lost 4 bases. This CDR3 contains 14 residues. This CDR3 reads CASSLAGGYYEQYF. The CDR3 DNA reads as TGTGCCAGCAGTTTGGCAGGGGGCTATTACGAGCAGTACTTC.

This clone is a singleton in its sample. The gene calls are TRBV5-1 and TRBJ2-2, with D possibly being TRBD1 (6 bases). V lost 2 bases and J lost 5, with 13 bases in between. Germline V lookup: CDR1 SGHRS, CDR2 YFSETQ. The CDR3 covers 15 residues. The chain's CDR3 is CASSFRAGETGELFF. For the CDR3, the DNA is TGCGCCAGCAGCTTTCGGGCAGGGGAGACCGGGGAGCTGTTTTTT. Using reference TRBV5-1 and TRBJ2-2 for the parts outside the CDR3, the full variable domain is KAGVTQTPRYLIKTRGQQVTLSCSPISGHRSVSWYQQTPGQGLQFLFEYFSETQRNKGNFPGRFSGRQFSNSRSEMNVSTLELGDSALYLCASSFRAGETGELFFGEGSRLTVL.

CDR3 DNA: TGTGCCAGTAGAAGGACAGGGGATAATTCACCCCTCCACTTT. Encoded protein: CASRRTGDNSPLHF. V is TRBV19 and J is TRBJ1-6; 9 bases are a match to TRBD1. The CDR3 length is 14 residues. Germline CDR1 is LNHDA and CDR2 is SQIVND (reference sequence). V dropped 6 bases and J dropped 5; count of bases not matched to a gene: 2.

The CDR3 bases are TGTGCCAGCATTCCGGTCGGGGGGGGAGCCCAGCATTTT. Amino acid sequence: CASIPVGGGAQHF. V usage is TRBV2 and J usage is TRBJ1-5, with D possibly being TRBD1 (5 bases). Germline V gene sequence: CDR1 SNHLY, CDR2 FYNNEI. The V gene lost 7 bases and the J gene lost 11 bases, with 18 bases spanning the gap. The CDR3 length is 13 residues. The whole variable domain, filled in from reference TRBV2 and TRBJ1-5, reads EPEVTQTPSHQVTQMGQEVILRCVPISNHLYFYWYRQILGQKVEFLVSFYNNEISEKSEIFDDQFSVERPDGSNFTLKIRSTKLEDSAMYFCASIPVGGGAQHFGDGTRLSIL.

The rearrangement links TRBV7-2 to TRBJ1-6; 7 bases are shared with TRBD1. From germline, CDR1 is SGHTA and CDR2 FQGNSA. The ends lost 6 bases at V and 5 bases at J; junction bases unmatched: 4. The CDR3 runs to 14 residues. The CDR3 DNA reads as TGTGCCAGCAGATGGACAGGCGATAATTCACCCCTCCACTTT. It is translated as CASRWTGDNSPLHF.

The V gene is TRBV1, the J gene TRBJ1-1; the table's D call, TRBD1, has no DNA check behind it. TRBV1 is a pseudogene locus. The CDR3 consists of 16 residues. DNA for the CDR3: TGCACCAGCAGCCAAGAGATAACAGGAACCTACACTGAAGCTTTCTTT. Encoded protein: CTSSQEITGTYTEAFF.

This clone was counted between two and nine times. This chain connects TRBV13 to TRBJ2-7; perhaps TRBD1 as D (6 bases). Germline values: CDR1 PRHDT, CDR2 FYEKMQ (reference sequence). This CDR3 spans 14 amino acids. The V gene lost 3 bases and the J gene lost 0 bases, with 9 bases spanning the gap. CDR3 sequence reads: CASSFVRGSYEQYF. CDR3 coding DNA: TGTGCCAGCAGCTTCGTCAGGGGCTCCTACGAGCAGTACTTC.

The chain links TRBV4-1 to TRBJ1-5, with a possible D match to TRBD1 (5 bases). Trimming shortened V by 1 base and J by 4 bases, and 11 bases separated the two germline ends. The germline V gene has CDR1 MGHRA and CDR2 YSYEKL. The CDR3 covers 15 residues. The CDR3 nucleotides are TGCGCCAGCAGCCAAGGGGGGGTTCGGAATCAGCCCCAGCATTTT. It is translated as CASSQGGVRNQPQHF.

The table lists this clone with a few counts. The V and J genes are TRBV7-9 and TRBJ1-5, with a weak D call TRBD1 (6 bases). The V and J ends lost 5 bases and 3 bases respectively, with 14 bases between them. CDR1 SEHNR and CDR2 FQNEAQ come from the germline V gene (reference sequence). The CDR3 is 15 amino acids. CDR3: CASSHARTDNQPQHF. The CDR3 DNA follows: TGTGCCAGCAGCCACGCACGGACAGACAATCAGCCCCAGCATTTT. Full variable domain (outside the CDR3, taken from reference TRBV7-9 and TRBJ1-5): DTGVSQNPRHKITKRGQNVTFRCDPISEHNRLYWYRQTLGQGPEFLTYFQNEAQLEKSRLLSDRFSAERPKGSFSTLEIQRTEQGDSAMYLCASSHARTDNQPQHFGDGTRLSIL.

CDR3 in DNA: TGTGCCACCCAGATGAGGGGGGGGGCCCTCGAAGAGACCCAGTACTTC. As protein: CATQMRGGALEETQYF. The rearrangement joins TRBV10-3 to TRBJ2-5; TRBD2 might be the D (7 bases). The germline V and J ends were trimmed by 10 bases and 3 bases, with 24 bases remaining between them. Germline values: CDR1 ENHRY, CDR2 SYGVKD. This CDR3 spans 16 amino acids.

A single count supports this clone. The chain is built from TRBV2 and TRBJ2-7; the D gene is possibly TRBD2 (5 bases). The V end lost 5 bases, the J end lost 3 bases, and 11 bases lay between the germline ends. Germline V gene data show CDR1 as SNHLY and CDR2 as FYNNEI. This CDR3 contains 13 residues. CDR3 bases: TGTGCCAGCAGTTCACCGAGCGGCTACGAGCAGTACTTC. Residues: CASSSPSGYEQYF. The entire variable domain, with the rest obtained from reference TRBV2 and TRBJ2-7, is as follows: EPEVTQTPSHQVTQMGQEVILRCVPISNHLYFYWYRQILGQKVEFLVSFYNNEISEKSEIFDDQFSVERPDGSNFTLKIRSTKLEDSAMYFCASSSPSGYEQYFGPGTRLTVT.

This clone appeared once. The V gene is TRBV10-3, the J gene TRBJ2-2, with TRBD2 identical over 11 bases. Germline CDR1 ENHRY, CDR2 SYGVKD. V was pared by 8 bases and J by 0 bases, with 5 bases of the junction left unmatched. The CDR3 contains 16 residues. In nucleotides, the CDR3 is TGTGCCATCGGTCTAGCGGGGGGCGCGAACACCGGGGAGCTGTTTTTT. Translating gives CAIGLAGGANTGELFF.

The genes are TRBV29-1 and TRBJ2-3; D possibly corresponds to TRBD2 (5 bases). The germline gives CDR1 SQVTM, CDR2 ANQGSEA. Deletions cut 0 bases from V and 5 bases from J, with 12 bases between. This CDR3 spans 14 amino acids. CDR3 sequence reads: CSVEEPEGEDTQYF. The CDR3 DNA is TGCAGCGTTGAAGAACCCGAGGGCGAAGATACGCAGTATTTT.

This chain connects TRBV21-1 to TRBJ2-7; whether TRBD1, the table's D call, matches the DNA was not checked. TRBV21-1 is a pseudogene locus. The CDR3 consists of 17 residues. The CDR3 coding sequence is TGTGCCAGCAGCAAACGGAACGCGACACTGACCTCCTACGAGCAGTACTTC. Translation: CASSKRNATLTSYEQYF.